This T cell receptor beta chain emerged from a study of T cell responses to AZD1222 COVID-19 vaccine (dated by TCRdb to about 2021). Regarding the research as a whole: TCR sequencing covered 230 or so trial participants: 207 given two doses of AZD1222 and 26 given two doses of MenACWY control vaccine. Trial participants were enrolled by age into 18-55, 56-69 and 70-plus year subgroups, with approximately 150, 30 and 60 TCR-sequenced participants respectively. Overall study outcomes, separate from this receptor: Most participants were white British and females outnumbered males, and the authors suggested that clonal diversity may have been underestimated. A significant rise in spike-specific TCR breadth and depth was observed after two AZD1222 doses relative to day 0 and relative to MenACWY recipients. Reportedly, close to half of the unique spike-specific TCRs recognized epitopes lying outside the regions that are mutated in the B.1.351 and B.1.1.7 variants. The 56-69-year group was small, and its depth increase did not reach significance, likely because of low power. Only five or six AZD1222 recipients were SARS-CoV-2 seropositive at baseline, limiting conclusions about previously exposed vaccinees. Because no day 14 peak-response samples were available, the repertoires could be characterized only after the peak T cell response. Vaccine-associated CD4 TCRs spanned the whole spike protein, with dominant responses in regions 160-218 and 743-854.

Via the germline V gene, CDR1 is LGHNA and CDR2 YNFKEQ. The junction shows trimming of 1 base on V and 3 bases on J, and the gene matches do not reach 4 bases of it. Inclusive of the bounding cysteine and phenylalanine, the CDR3 is 16 residues long. Only CDR3 DNA is held: 48 bases, read in frame from base 1. The CDR3 regions of human TCRbeta chains were analyzed by immunosequencing. The study's own analysis went as follows. Repertoire TCRs were checked for matches against a reference library of SARS-CoV-2-specific TCRs that had been generated using the MIRA antigen-specificity platform. Breadth meant the fraction of unique TCRs that were SARS-CoV-2-associated, whereas depth meant the fraction of total T cells that were SARS-CoV-2-associated. Each spike-specific TCR was assigned to its reactive spike region and to a CD4 or CD8 class using the MIRA data. Log10-transformed breadth and depth values were compared by one-way ANOVA with Sidak's multiple comparisons tests. Here the immuneACCESS table is served through TCRdb, limited to in-frame sequences with V and J called. Missing clones are a known gap in these copies; in checked studies unresolved V genes cover under half, and the rest lacks a known reason. Clone size and V and J calls were adopted from that table, with D and trimming inferred from the DNA. The sample yields approximately 210,000 clones; approximately 90% were counted once. The top ten constitute 3% to 3.5% of the sample.

The time point label for this specimen denotes: about 28 days (+/-7) after the second vaccine dose. AZD1222 recipients with second doses at about 4 weeks or about 12 weeks were pooled, because spike-specific TCR depth and breadth did not differ between schedules. The vaccinee samples were drawn from two UK trials, COV001 and COV002, one of which was a single-blind randomized controlled phase 2/3 trial testing AZD1222 (ChAdOx1 nCoV-19) in healthy adults. Trial participant PBMC samples were collected at day 0 and day 28 after the second dose for TCRbeta chain sequencing. As for this clone: Its cognate antigen has yet to be identified. Per-nucleotide qualities are absent, and no much larger clonotype sits a single base away.

This sequence uses TRBV4-2 and TRBJ2-1, with 9 middle bases fitting TRBD2. This TCR came from an adult who received the AZD1222 COVID-19 vaccine. The specimen comprised peripheral blood, sampled 28 days after the second AZD1222 dose. The CDR3 region has the sequence CASSQGASGDYNEQFF. The DNA reads TGTGCCAGCAGCCAAGGCGCTAGCGGGGACTACAATGAGCAGTTCTTC.